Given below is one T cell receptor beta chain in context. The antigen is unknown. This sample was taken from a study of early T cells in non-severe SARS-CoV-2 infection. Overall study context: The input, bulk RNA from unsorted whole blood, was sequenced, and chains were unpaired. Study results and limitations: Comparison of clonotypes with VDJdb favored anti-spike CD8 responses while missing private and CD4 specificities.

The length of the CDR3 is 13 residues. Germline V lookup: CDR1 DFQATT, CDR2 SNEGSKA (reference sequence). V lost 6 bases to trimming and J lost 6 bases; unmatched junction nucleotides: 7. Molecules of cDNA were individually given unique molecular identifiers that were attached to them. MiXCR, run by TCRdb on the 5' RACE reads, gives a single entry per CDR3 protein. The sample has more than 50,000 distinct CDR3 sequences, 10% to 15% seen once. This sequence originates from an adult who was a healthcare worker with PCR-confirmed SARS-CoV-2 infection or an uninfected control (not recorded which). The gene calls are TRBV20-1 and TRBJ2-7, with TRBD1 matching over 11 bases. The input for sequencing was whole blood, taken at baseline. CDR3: CSATLGQGGEQYF. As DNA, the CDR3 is TGCAGTGCGACTCTGGGACAGGGGGGCGAGCAGTACTTC.